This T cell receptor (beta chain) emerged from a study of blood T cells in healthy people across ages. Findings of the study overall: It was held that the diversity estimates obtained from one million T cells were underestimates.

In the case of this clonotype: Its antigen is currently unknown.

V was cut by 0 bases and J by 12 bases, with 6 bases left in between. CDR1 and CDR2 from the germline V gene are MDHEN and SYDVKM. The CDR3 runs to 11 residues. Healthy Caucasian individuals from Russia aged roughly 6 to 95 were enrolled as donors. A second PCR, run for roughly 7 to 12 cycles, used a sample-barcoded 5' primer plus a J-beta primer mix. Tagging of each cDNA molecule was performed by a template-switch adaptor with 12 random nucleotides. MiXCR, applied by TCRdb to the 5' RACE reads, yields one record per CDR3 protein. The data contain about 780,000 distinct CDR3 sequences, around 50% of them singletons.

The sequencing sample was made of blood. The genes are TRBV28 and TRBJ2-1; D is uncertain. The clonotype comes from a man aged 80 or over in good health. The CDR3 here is CASSLWGTQFF. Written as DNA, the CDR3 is TGTGCCAGCAGTTTATGGGGTACGCAGTTCTTC. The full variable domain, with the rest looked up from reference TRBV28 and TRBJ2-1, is DVKVTQSSRYLVKRTGEKVFLECVQDMDHENMFWYRQDPGLGLRLIYFSYDVKMKEKGDIPEGYSVSREKKERFSLILESASTNQTSMYLCASSLWGTQFFGPGTRLTVL.